Listed below are T cell receptor beta chains from one sample, sequenced in a study of blood T cells in healthy people across ages. Via MiXCR, TCRdb re-called the 5' RACE reads, giving one row per CDR3 protein. The sample has hundreds of thousands of distinct CDR3 sequences; around 50% are singletons. Sequenced material: blood. Receptors originate from a man aged 40-49 years in good health. Both conserved end residues are part of each CDR3. D genes are given only for firm matches. Size is stated for part of the rows, as once, few or many counts, or as a class when the clone is expanded.

abundance,d_gene,j_gene,v_gene,CDR3aa,CDR3nt
once,TRBD1,TRBJ2-5,TRBV10-3,CAIKGGETGGWETQYF,TGTGCCATCAAAGGGGGAGAAACAGGGGGCTGGGAGACCCAGTACTTC
-,-,TRBJ1-2,TRBV5-6,CASSSGRFIGGDGYTF,TGTGCCAGCAGCTCAGGGAGGTTTATAGGAGGAGATGGCTACACCTTC
few,TRBD2,TRBJ2-3,TRBV4-3,CASSQDPSGSTDTQYF,TGCGCCAGCAGCCAAGACCCTAGCGGGAGCACAGATACGCAGTATTTT
-,TRBD1,TRBJ2-3,TRBV5-1,CASSLSQGDADTQYF,TGCGCCAGCAGCTTGTCACAGGGGGACGCAGATACGCAGTATTTT
-,-,TRBJ1-2,TRBV12-3/TRBV12-4,CASSLSGAAWGYTF,TGTGCCAGCAGTTTATCGGGGGCCGCATGGGGCTACACCTTC
-,-,TRBJ2-3,TRBV20-1,CSARQGSGKTDTQYF,TGCAGTGCTAGGCAAGGGAGTGGGAAAACAGATACGCAGTATTTT
few,TRBD2,TRBJ2-3,TRBV4-2,CASSQELAGEDTQYF,TGTGCCAGCAGCCAAGAATTAGCGGGGGAAGATACGCAGTATTTT
-,-,TRBJ2-3,TRBV6-5,CASSYEGGRDTQYF,TGTGCCAGCAGTTACGAGGGGGGGCGGGATACGCAGTATTTT
many,TRBD2,TRBJ2-7,TRBV14,CASSGRLAGEFSYEQYF,TGTGCCAGCAGCGGTCGACTAGCGGGAGAGTTCTCCTACGAGCAGTACTTC
-,-,TRBJ1-4,TRBV28,CASSLQYYGKLFF,TGTGCCAGCAGTTTACAGTATTACGGAAAACTGTTTTTT
-,TRBD1,TRBJ2-3,TRBV9,CASSEQGHETDTQYF,TGTGCCAGCAGCGAACAGGGGCACGAGACAGATACGCAGTATTTT
few,-,TRBJ2-5,TRBV7-2,CASSRARETQYF,TGTGCCAGCAGCCGTGCCCGAGAGACCCAGTACTTC
-,TRBD1,TRBJ2-1,TRBV5-6,CASSFQSPPRQGRYNEQFF,TGTGCCAGCAGCTTTCAATCCCCACCCAGACAGGGAAGATACAATGAGCAGTTCTTC
-,TRBD2,TRBJ2-1,TRBV9,CASSVGTSGGNEQFF,TGTGCCAGCAGCGTAGGAACTAGCGGAGGCAATGAGCAGTTCTTC
-,-,TRBJ2-4,TRBV12-3/TRBV12-4,CASGATGGKNIQYF,TGTGCCAGCGGGGCAACTGGCGGCAAAAACATTCAGTACTTC
-,TRBD1,TRBJ2-7,TRBV29-1,CSVAGGSSCEQYF,TGCAGCGTTGCAGGGGGCAGCTCCTGCGAGCAGTACTTC
-,TRBD1,TRBJ1-2,TRBV6-5,CASRQGKDGYTF,TGTGCCAGCAGACAGGGGAAGGACGGCTACACCTTC
-,TRBD2,TRBJ2-2,TRBV20-1,CSARKLASTGELFF,TGCAGTGCTAGGAAACTAGCGAGCACCGGGGAGCTGTTTTTT
-,TRBD2,TRBJ2-5,TRBV4-3,CASSQGGLAGQETQYF,TGCGCCAGCAGCCAAGGGGGACTAGCGGGTCAGGAGACCCAGTACTTC
-,-,TRBJ2-5,TRBV5-1,CASSLGLSRGQETQYF,TGCGCCAGCAGCTTGGGCTTGTCGCGGGGACAAGAGACCCAGTACTTC
once,-,TRBJ1-2,TRBV12-3/TRBV12-4,CASSLVAVNYGYTF,TGTGCCAGCAGTTTAGTGGCGGTTAACTATGGCTACACCTTC
-,TRBD1,TRBJ1-1,TRBV4-1,CASSPGTGRKTTEAFF,TGCGCCAGCAGTCCCGGGACAGGGAGGAAAACGACTGAAGCTTTCTTT
few,-,TRBJ2-7,TRBV5-1,CASSLPGDRNYEQYF,TGCGCCAGCAGCTTACCGGGGGACAGAAACTACGAGCAGTACTTC
-,-,TRBJ2-5,TRBV28,CASSVTRAQETQYF,TGTGCCAGCAGTGTGACGCGGGCCCAAGAGACCCAGTACTTC
once,TRBD2,TRBJ2-1,TRBV28,CASSFAGGWAEQFF,TGTGCCAGCAGTTTCGCGGGGGGGTGGGCTGAGCAGTTCTTC
-,TRBD1,TRBJ2-5,TRBV5-1,CASSFDRDETQYF,TGCGCCAGCAGCTTCGACAGGGATGAGACCCAGTACTTC
-,TRBD1,TRBJ2-3,TRBV20-1,CGASGQGPDTQYF,TGCGGTGCTAGCGGACAGGGGCCAGATACGCAGTATTTT
-,-,TRBJ2-7,TRBV29-1,CSVYLRSNYEQYF,TGCAGCGTCTATCTAAGATCAAATTACGAGCAGTACTTC
-,-,TRBJ2-7,TRBV15,CATSHSREQGYEQYF,TGTGCCACCAGCCACTCACGGGAACAGGGCTACGAGCAGTACTTC
-,-,TRBJ2-3,TRBV7-9,CASSLARTFTDTQYF,TGTGCCAGCAGCTTAGCTAGGACATTCACAGATACGCAGTATTTT
-,TRBD1,TRBJ1-1,TRBV5-6,CASSLRTGLGSEAFF,TGTGCCAGCAGCCTAAGGACAGGGCTGGGCAGTGAAGCTTTCTTT
few,TRBD2,TRBJ2-7,TRBV20-1,CSAIDVAGDYEQYF,TGCAGTGCCATAGACGTAGCGGGGGACTACGAGCAGTACTTC
-,TRBD1,TRBJ1-6,TRBV27,CASSSGRGVFSPLHF,TGTGCCAGCAGTTCGGGCAGGGGGGTTTTCTCACCCCTCCACTTT
-,-,TRBJ2-5,TRBV25-1,CVSTRSSYQETQYF,TGTGTTAGCACCCGGTCCTCGTACCAAGAGACCCAGTACTTC
-,TRBD2,TRBJ2-3,TRBV7-2,CASSDSGGGTDTQYF,TGTGCCAGCAGCGATAGCGGGGGGGGCACAGATACGCAGTATTTT
many,TRBD2,TRBJ2-4,TRBV4-3,CASSPLAGGGNIQYF,TGCGCCAGCAGCCCGTTAGCGGGAGGGGGAAACATTCAGTACTTC
few,-,TRBJ2-5,TRBV6-1,CASMRGKETQYF,TGTGCCAGCATGAGAGGAAAAGAGACCCAGTACTTC
-,-,TRBJ2-5,TRBV5-1,CASSYQVETETQYF,TGCGCCAGCAGCTACCAAGTGGAAACAGAGACCCAGTACTTC
many,-,TRBJ2-5,TRBV7-7,CASSLGFSETQYF,TGTGCCAGCAGCTTGGGATTTTCAGAGACCCAGTACTTC
-,TRBD2,TRBJ2-3,TRBV7-6,CASSLEPPGLASTDTQYF,TGTGCCAGCAGCTTAGAGCCGCCGGGACTAGCGAGTACAGATACGCAGTATTTT
-,-,TRBJ1-2,TRBV4-1,CASSQDPTGSHGYTF,TGCGCCAGCAGCCAAGATCCCACAGGGTCACATGGCTACACCTTC
-,-,TRBJ2-7,TRBV20-1,CSARNRGTYEQYF,TGCAGTGCTAGAAACCGGGGGACCTACGAGCAGTACTTC
-,-,TRBJ2-7,TRBV21-1,CARKRGFRDRGHEQYF,TGTGCCAGAAAACGAGGGTTCCGGGACAGGGGGCACGAGCAGTACTTC
-,-,TRBJ2-4,TRBV20-1,CSARGFGTGSFLYF,-
few,TRBD2,TRBJ2-3,TRBV4-1,CASTPLSGRADTQYF,TGCGCCAGCACCCCCCTGAGCGGGAGGGCAGATACGCAGTATTTT
-,TRBD2,TRBJ2-5,TRBV4-1,CASSQERSGAGDQETQYF,TGCGCCAGCAGCCAAGAAAGGTCGGGAGCGGGGGATCAAGAGACCCAGTACTTC
-,-,TRBJ2-1,TRBV28,CASTIAVFNEQFF,TGTGCCAGCACCATAGCGGTATTCAATGAGCAGTTCTTC
-,TRBD1,TRBJ1-1,TRBV12-3/TRBV12-4,CASSSPGTGETEAFF,TGTGCCAGCAGTTCACCTGGGACAGGGGAGACTGAAGCTTTCTTT
-,TRBD1,TRBJ2-3,TRBV6-5,CASSPDRDLTDTQYF,TGTGCCAGCAGCCCAGACAGGGATCTGACAGATACGCAGTATTTT
-,TRBD1,TRBJ2-5,TRBV20-1,CSERDRGQETQYF,TGCAGTGAGAGGGACAGGGGGCAAGAGACCCAGTACTTC
once,TRBD2,TRBJ2-7,TRBV4-2,CASSQDASTSGTPYEQYF,TGTGCCAGCAGCCAAGATGCATCGACTAGCGGGACCCCCTACGAGCAGTACTTC